This T cell receptor beta chain was retrieved from a study of CD8+CD57+ T cells in acquired aplastic anemia. On this clonotype: The antigen remains undetermined.

This CDR3 comprises 19 residues. Trimming stripped 0 bases from V and 3 bases from J, with 23 bases between. Per germline, CDR1 MNHNS and CDR2 SASEGT. Whole-study findings and limits: The CD8+ Simpson's diversity of patients and controls was not significantly different.

It was genomic DNA that served as the template for profiling TCR beta VDJ and CDR3. TCRdb passed the reads through MiXCR, listing each CDR3 protein once. Among 100,000 to 130,000 distinct CDR3 sequences listed, 40% to 60% were seen once. Material for sequencing was sorted CD4+, CD8+, or CD8+CD57+ T cells (not recorded which) from PBMCs. This chain connects TRBV6-1 to TRBJ1-1; D gene uncertain. The sequence was obtained from a human donor in good health, serving as a control. CDR3 amino acids: CASSEARWPFPPMDTEAFF. The CDR3 nucleotides are TGTGCCAGCAGTGAAGCGCGGTGGCCCTTTCCCCCCATGGACACTGAAGCTTTCTTT.